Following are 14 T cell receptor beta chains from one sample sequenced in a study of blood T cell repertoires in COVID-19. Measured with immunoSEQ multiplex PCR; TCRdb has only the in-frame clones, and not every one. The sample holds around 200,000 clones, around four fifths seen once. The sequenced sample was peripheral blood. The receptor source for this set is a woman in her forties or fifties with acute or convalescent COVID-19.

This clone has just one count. The CDR3 DNA reads as TGTGCCAGCACCCTTGGGGGGACCTACGAGCAGTACTTC. Its translation is CASTLGGTYEQYF. The V call is TRBV28, the J call TRBJ2-7; TRBD2 is a possible D gene (6 bases). This CDR3 contains 13 residues. CDR1 is MDHEN, CDR2 SYDVKM, per germline. Trimming cost V 7 bases and J 2 bases, with 12 bases left between them.

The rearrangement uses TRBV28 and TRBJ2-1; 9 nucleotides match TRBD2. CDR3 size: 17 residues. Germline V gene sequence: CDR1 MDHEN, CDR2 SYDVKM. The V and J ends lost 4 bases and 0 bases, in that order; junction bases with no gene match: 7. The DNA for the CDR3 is TGTGCCAGCAGTTCACAGACTAGCGGATACTCCTACAATGAGCAGTTCTTC. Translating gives CASSSQTSGYSYNEQFF.

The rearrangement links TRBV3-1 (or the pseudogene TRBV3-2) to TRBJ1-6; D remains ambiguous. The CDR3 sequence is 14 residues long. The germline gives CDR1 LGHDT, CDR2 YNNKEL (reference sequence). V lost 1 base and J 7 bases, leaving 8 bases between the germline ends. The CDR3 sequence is CASSQAGVNSPLHF. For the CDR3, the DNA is TGTGCCAGCAGCCAAGCCGGGGTAAATTCACCCCTCCACTTT.

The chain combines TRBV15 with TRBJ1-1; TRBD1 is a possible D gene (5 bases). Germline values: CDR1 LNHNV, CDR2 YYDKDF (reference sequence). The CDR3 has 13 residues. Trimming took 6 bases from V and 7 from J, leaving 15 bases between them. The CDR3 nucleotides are TGTGCCACCAGAGAATCAGGCGACAGTGAAGCTTTCTTT. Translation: CATRESGDSEAFF. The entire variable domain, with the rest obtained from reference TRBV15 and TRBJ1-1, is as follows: DAMVIQNPRYQVTQFGKPVTLSCSQTLNHNVMYWYQQKSSQAPKLLFHYYDKDFNNEADTPDNFQSRRPNTSFCFLDIRSPGLGDTAMYLCATRESGDSEAFFGQGTRLTVV.

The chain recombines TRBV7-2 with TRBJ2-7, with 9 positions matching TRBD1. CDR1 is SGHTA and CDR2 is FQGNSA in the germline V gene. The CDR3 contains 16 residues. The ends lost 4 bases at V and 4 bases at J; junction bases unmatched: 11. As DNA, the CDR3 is TGTGCCAGCAGCTATATTGGCGCTGGACAGGGGTACGAGCAGTACTTC. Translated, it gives CASSYIGAGQGYEQYF.

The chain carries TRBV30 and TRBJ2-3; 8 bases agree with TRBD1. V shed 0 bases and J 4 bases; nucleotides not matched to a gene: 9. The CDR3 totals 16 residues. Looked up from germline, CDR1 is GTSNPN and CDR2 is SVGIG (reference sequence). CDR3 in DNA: TGTGCCTGGAGTGTGGGGGTTCAGGGGGCGGCAGATACGCAGTATTTT. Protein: CAWSVGVQGAADTQYF.

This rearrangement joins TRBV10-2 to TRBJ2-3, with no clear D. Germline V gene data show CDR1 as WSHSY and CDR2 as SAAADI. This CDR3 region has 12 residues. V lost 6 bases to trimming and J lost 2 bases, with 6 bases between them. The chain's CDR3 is CASSLYTDTQYF. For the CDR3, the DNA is TGCGCCAGCAGCCTTTACACAGATACGCAGTATTTT.

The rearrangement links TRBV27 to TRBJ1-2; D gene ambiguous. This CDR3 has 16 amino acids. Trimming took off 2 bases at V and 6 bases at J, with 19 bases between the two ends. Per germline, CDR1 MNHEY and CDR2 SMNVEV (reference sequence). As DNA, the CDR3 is TGTGCCAGCAGTTTAGGGAGCCCTCGGGGAGGAGATGGCTACACCTTC. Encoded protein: CASSLGSPRGGDGYTF.

CDR3 region: CASSSPRGSSYEQYF. CDR3 coding DNA: TGTGCCAGCAGCTCCCCTAGGGGCAGCTCCTACGAGCAGTACTTC. The rearrangement joins TRBV7-6 to TRBJ2-7; a possible D gene is TRBD1 (5 bases). The CDR3 runs 15 residues. Germline CDR1 and CDR2: SGHVS and FNYEAQ. V lost 4 bases and J 0 bases, leaving 13 bases between the germline ends.

CDR3: CASRDGTSSREQYF. As DNA, the CDR3 is TGTGCCAGCAGAGACGGGACTAGCTCACGAGAGCAGTACTTC. The V and J genes are TRBV6-5 and TRBJ2-7; 9 bases fit TRBD2. Trimming at V came to 6 bases and at J to 7 bases, leaving 10 bases not matched to a gene. Germline assignment: CDR1 MNHEY and CDR2 SVGAGI. The CDR3 has 14 residues.

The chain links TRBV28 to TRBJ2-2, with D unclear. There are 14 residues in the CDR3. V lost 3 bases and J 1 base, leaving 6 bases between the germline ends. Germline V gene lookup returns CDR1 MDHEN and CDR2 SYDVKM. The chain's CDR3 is CASSFPGNTGELFF. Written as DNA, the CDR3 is TGTGCCAGCAGTTTCCCCGGGAACACCGGGGAGCTGTTTTTT. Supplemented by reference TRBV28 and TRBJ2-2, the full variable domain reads DVKVTQSSRYLVKRTGEKVFLECVQDMDHENMFWYRQDPGLGLRLIYFSYDVKMKEKGDIPEGYSVSREKKERFSLILESASTNQTSMYLCASSFPGNTGELFFGEGSRLTVL.

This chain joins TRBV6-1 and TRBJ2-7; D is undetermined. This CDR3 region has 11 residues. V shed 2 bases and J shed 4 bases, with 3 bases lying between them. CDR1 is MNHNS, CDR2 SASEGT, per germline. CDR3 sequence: CASSEHYEQYF. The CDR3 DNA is TGTGCCAGCAGTGAACATTACGAGCAGTACTTC.

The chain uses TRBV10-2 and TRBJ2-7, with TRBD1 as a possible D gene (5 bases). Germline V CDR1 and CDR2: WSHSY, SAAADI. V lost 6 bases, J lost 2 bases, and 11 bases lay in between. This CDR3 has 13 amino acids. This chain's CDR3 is CASSPGPPYEQYF. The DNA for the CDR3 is TGCGCCAGCAGCCCAGGGCCCCCCTACGAGCAGTACTTC.

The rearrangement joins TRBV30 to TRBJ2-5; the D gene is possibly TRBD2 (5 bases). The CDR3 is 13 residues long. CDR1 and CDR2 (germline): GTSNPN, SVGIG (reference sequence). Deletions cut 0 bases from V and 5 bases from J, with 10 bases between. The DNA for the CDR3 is TGTGCCTGGAGTGTAACTAGACGGGAGACCCAGTACTTC. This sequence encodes CAWSVTRRETQYF.